The 28 T cell receptor beta chains below were found in one sample sequenced in a study of CXCR3-negative and CXCR3-positive naive CD8 T cells. The authors prepared UMI-labeled TRB cDNA libraries by 5' RACE. TCRdb re-called the 5' RACE reads and gives one entry per CDR3 protein, without DNA. This sample contains 70,000 to 95,000 distinct CDR3 sequences. The sequenced sample consisted of naive CXCR3- CD8+ T cells from blood. Subset reported: CD45RO-CCR7+CD27+CD95- naive CD8+ T cells lacking CXCR3 (TNR3-). The receptors were sampled from a human donor in good health. Some clones in this sample may be carry-over from other donors' samples.

This rearrangement joins TRBV7-9 to TRBJ2-1; TCRdb gives TRBD2 as the D gene, but with no DNA this cannot be confirmed. Germline V gene sequence: CDR1 SEHNR, CDR2 FQNEAQ (reference sequence). The CDR3 runs 15 residues. CDR3 loop: CASSEERGGKDEQFF.

V and J are TRBV5-6 and TRBJ1-6; TCRdb gives TRBD1 as the D gene, but with no DNA this cannot be confirmed. The germline V gene has CDR1 SGHDT and CDR2 YYEEEE. The length of the CDR3 is 16 residues. This CDR3 reads CASSFGDRSSNSPLHF.

V gene TRBV6-5 combines with J gene TRBJ1-2; TCRdb selects TRBD1, and the lack of DNA leaves this call unchecked. CDR1 is MNHEY, CDR2 SVGAGI, per germline. This CDR3 has 15 residues. The CDR3 loop reads CASSYRGSRQYGYTF.

The rearrangement uses TRBV28 and TRBJ1-5; TCRdb outputs TRBD1, but without DNA this stays unchecked. Germline CDR1 and CDR2: MDHEN and SYDVKM. The CDR3 extends over 13 amino acids. The chain's CDR3 is CASGLRGNQPQHF.

The rearrangement joins TRBV29-1 to TRBJ2-7; as DNA is missing, the TRBD1 call by TCRdb cannot be tested. Germline CDR1 reads SQVTM; CDR2 reads ANQGSEA. The CDR3 sequence is 15 residues long. The CDR3: CSVEDLTGVYYEQYF.

This chain joins TRBV4-1 and TRBJ1-2; TCRdb returns TRBD1, unconfirmable since there is no DNA. CDR3 length: 16 residues. CDR1 is MGHRA, CDR2 YSYEKL, per germline. CDR3 amino acids: CASSPEPRGTKDGYTF.

The rearrangement uses TRBV28 and TRBJ2-7; the D call from TCRdb, TRBD1, cannot be confirmed without DNA. CDR1 and CDR2 (germline): MDHEN, SYDVKM. The CDR3 has 14 residues. CDR3 sequence: CASRRGQGSHEQYF.

The chain recombines TRBV9 with TRBJ2-3. The CDR3 has 17 residues. Germline V gene data show CDR1 as SGDLS and CDR2 as YYNGEE. The CDR3 loop is CASSVEKYLPSTDTQYF. The whole variable domain, remainder taken from reference TRBV9 and TRBJ2-3, is DSGVTQTPKHLITATGQRVTLRCSPRSGDLSVYWYQQSLDQGLQFLIQYYNGEERAKGNILERFSAQQFPDLHSELNLSSLELGDSALYFCASSVEKYLPSTDTQYFGPGTRLTVL.

The chain recombines TRBV6-6 with TRBJ2-3; TCRdb's D call of TRBD1 is untestable without DNA. The length of the CDR3 is 15 residues. Germline V CDR1 and CDR2: MNHNY, SVGAGI (reference sequence). The CDR3 protein is CASSYMDRALDTQYF.

V is TRBV18 and J is TRBJ1-2. CDR1 and CDR2 (germline): KGHSH, LQKENI. The CDR3 is made up of 21 amino acids. The CDR3: CASSPYKTGTYRTGPFYGYTF.

The chain employs TRBV7-6 and TRBJ1-5; TCRdb selects TRBD1, and the lack of DNA leaves this call unchecked. Germline V gene sequence: CDR1 SGHVS, CDR2 FNYEAQ. This CDR3 is 17 amino acids long. The CDR3 sequence: CASSLGGTPYSNQPQHF.

The chain couples TRBV29-1 to TRBJ1-2; no DNA is available, so the TRBD1 call from TCRdb remains unchecked. CDR1 is SQVTM, CDR2 ANQGSEA, per germline. This CDR3 has 13 amino acids. The CDR3 sequence: CSVRSDYRDGYTF.

The chain links TRBV4-1 to TRBJ2-7. The CDR3 is 12 amino acids. Germline CDR1 MGHRA, CDR2 YSYEKL. The CDR3 protein is CASSQGASEQYF.

The genes are TRBV27 and TRBJ2-7. This CDR3 contains 15 residues. Germline lookup yields CDR1 MNHEY and CDR2 SMNVEV (reference sequence). CDR3 loop: CASSHAMGSSYEQYF.

The rearrangement links TRBV3-1 to TRBJ2-7; with no DNA, the TCRdb D assignment of TRBD1 cannot be verified. The length of the CDR3 is 14 residues. Germline V gene lookup returns CDR1 LGHDT and CDR2 YNNKEL (reference sequence). This CDR3 reads CASSPDRVSYEQYF.

The chain combines TRBV12-3 or TRBV12-4 with TRBJ2-6; there is no DNA to check the TCRdb D call of TRBD1. The CDR3 sequence is 17 residues long. The CDR3 is CASSFRGKEPGANVLTF.

The genes are TRBV4-3 and TRBJ2-7; TCRdb's D call, TRBD1, is unchecked because there is no DNA. From germline, CDR1 is LGHNA and CDR2 YSLEER. This CDR3 is built from 16 residues. The CDR3 sequence is CASSQAWEIGAREQYF.

This chain links TRBV29-1 with TRBJ1-1. The CDR3 has 14 residues. Germline CDR1 reads SQVTM; CDR2 reads ANQGSEA. CDR3 protein: CSVAALGKNTEAFF.

The rearrangement uses TRBV29-1 and TRBJ2-1; lacking DNA, the TRBD2 call made by TCRdb goes unchecked. Germline CDR1 reads SQVTM; CDR2 reads ANQGSEA. The CDR3 sequence is 16 residues long. The CDR3 reads CSVEEGVRARGNEQFF.

The chain is built from TRBV24-1 and TRBJ2-5; TCRdb's D gene call, TRBD1, goes unchecked for lack of DNA. Germline CDR1 KGHDR, CDR2 SFDVKD. This CDR3 spans 16 amino acids. Here the CDR3 reads CATSEGTGSDEKTQYF.

This chain's CDR3 is CSVDGSKLAGEIYEQFF. The gene calls are TRBV29-1 and TRBJ2-1; TCRdb's D call of TRBD2 is untestable without DNA. Per germline, CDR1 SQVTM and CDR2 ANQGSEA. The CDR3 totals 17 residues.

The rearrangement joins TRBV28 to TRBJ2-2; TCRdb's D call of TRBD1 is untestable without DNA. The CDR3 sequence is 15 residues long. CDR1 is MDHEN and CDR2 is SYDVKM in the germline V gene. CDR3 loop: CASSRDRGPTGELFF.

The V call is TRBV29-1, the J call TRBJ2-5; TCRdb outputs TRBD1, but without DNA this stays unchecked. CDR1 is SQVTM, CDR2 ANQGSEA, per germline. The CDR3 extends over 17 amino acids. CDR3: CSVESGGARLIQETQYF.

The rearrangement joins TRBV4-1 to TRBJ2-2; no DNA is available, so the TRBD2 call from TCRdb remains unchecked. Germline-derived CDR1 and CDR2 are MGHRA and YSYEKL. The CDR3 consists of 14 residues. The CDR3 region is CASSGTSYTGELFF.

This sequence joins TRBV29-1 and TRBJ2-2; TCRdb picks TRBD1, but there is no DNA to check that call. CDR1 and CDR2 from the germline V gene are SQVTM and ANQGSEA. The CDR3 is 15 amino acids. This chain's CDR3 is CSVEVDDRDTGELFF.

The gene calls are TRBV25-1 and TRBJ2-1; TCRdb picks TRBD1, but there is no DNA to check that call. This CDR3 contains 17 residues. The V gene's germline CDR1 is MGHDK and CDR2 SYGVNS. This CDR3 reads CASSEFKGTGDYNEQFF.

This chain connects TRBV12-3 or TRBV12-4 to TRBJ2-7. The CDR3 length is 14 residues. This CDR3 is CASSLTTDTYEQYF.

The V and J genes are TRBV20-1 and TRBJ2-7; the TCRdb D gene call, TRBD1, has no DNA to confirm it. This CDR3 region has 15 residues. Germline V gene lookup returns CDR1 DFQATT and CDR2 SNEGSKA (reference sequence). CDR3 residues: CSARGAGPDPYEQYF.